This is a list of T cell receptor beta chains from one sample in a study of T cell responses to AZD1222 COVID-19 vaccine. The method was immunoSEQ multiplex PCR; TCRdb's version includes in-frame clones alone and lacks a portion of them. The sample contains tens of thousands of clones, 87% of which appear only once. Sequences were derived from peripheral blood, sampled 28 days after the second AZD1222 dose. The receptors come from an adult who received the AZD1222 COVID-19 vaccine. Both conserved end residues are part of each CDR3.

j_gene | len | v_gene | CDR3aa
TRBJ2-2 | 17 | TRBV9 | CASSVVMLAGETGELFF
TRBJ1-6 | 16 | TRBV3-1/TRBV3-2 | CASSQETGQGDSPLHF
TRBJ2-3 | 15 | TRBV5-1 | CASSFLAESTDTQYF
TRBJ2-1 | 13 | TRBV25-1 | CASSVTGSNEQFF
TRBJ2-7 | 15 | TRBV5-1 | CASSLAGDKQYEQYF
TRBJ2-3 | 16 | TRBV14 | CASSPTLRTSTDTQYF
TRBJ1-6 | 13 | TRBV19 | CASTRAGSSPLHF
TRBJ2-5 | 14 | TRBV7-9 | CASSPGTSGETQYF
TRBJ1-2 | 13 | TRBV29-1 | CSVGQTAGYGYTF
TRBJ1-6 | 15 | TRBV19 | CASSISQGSNSPLHF
TRBJ2-2 | 14 | TRBV29-1 | CSVQEPRQTGELFF
TRBJ1-6 | 14 | TRBV6-5 | CASSYGRVKSPLHF
TRBJ2-6 | 14 | TRBV7-3 | CASSQNSGANVLTF
TRBJ1-6 | 15 | TRBV7-2 | CASSLALGPGAPLHF
TRBJ2-5 | 13 | TRBV6-5 | CASRGTGGETQYF
TRBJ1-6 | 14 | TRBV18 | CASSPGGPNSPLHF
TRBJ1-3 | 16 | TRBV18 | CASSTTASLSGNTIYF
TRBJ1-6 | 12 | TRBV2 | CASRSYNSPLHF
TRBJ2-2 | 15 | TRBV11-2 | CASSLVSGGTGELFF
TRBJ2-1 | 13 | TRBV5-8 | CASDRGSYNEQFF
TRBJ2-4 | 14 | TRBV2 | CASRATEAKNIQYF
TRBJ2-7 | 16 | TRBV6-2/TRBV6-3 | CASSAGRSGIGYEQYF
TRBJ1-6 | 15 | TRBV13 | CASRKWTEHNSPLHF
TRBJ2-5 | 15 | TRBV29-1 | CSVARGEEVGETQYF
TRBJ1-1 | 14 | TRBV5-1 | CASSLRSENTEAFF
TRBJ2-7 | 11 | TRBV2 | CASNRYNEQYF
TRBJ1-5 | 16 | TRBV4-2 | CASSTRTGAGNQPQHF
TRBJ2-1 | 12 | TRBV5-4 | CASSGSYNEQFF
TRBJ2-7 | 15 | TRBV5-1 | CASSRDRVASYEQYF
TRBJ1-2 | 14 | TRBV27 | CASSLTGLGYGYTF
TRBJ1-1 | 11 | TRBV7-9 | CASSLGYEAFF
TRBJ1-1 | 14 | TRBV19 | CASTATGVNTEAFF
TRBJ2-7 | 14 | TRBV11-1 | CASSLGTASYEQYF
TRBJ2-5 | 15 | TRBV27 | CASSPLLAGQETQYF
TRBJ1-2 | 14 | TRBV9 | CASTAGGGNYGYTF
TRBJ1-2 | 14 | TRBV2 | CASREGQGADGYTF
TRBJ1-2 | 14 | TRBV3-1/TRBV3-2 | CATSMLMDGPGYTF
TRBJ2-7 | 15 | TRBV5-1 | CASSLGQGAFYEQYF
TRBJ2-7 | 16 | TRBV6-5 | CASSYRRGFSTYEQYF
TRBJ1-3 | 14 | TRBV7-2 | CASSPRTGGNTIYF
TRBJ2-2 | 15 | TRBV28 | CASTQMKWPAGELFF
TRBJ2-3 | 17 | TRBV5-4 | CASSQKTGGGLTDTQYF
TRBJ1-4 | 14 | TRBV5-6 | CASQRQGLHEKLFF
TRBJ1-2 | 14 | TRBV28 | CASSLSGTGFSYTF
TRBJ2-7 | 11 | TRBV7-2 | CASSSYYEQYF
TRBJ1-6 | 16 | TRBV9 | CASSVGDRGGSSPLHF
TRBJ1-4 | 14 | TRBV28 | CASSLLPGGEKLFF
TRBJ2-3 | 14 | TRBV6-5 | CASSSDRGRDTQYF
TRBJ1-5 | 15 | TRBV7-2 | CASSPYSTDNQPQHF
TRBJ2-7 | 13 | TRBV7-9 | CASSLEGQGVQYF
TRBJ2-1 | 15 | TRBV7-3 | CASSRRQSSYNEQFF
TRBJ2-3 | 14 | TRBV7-2 | CASSLGWAQDTQYF
TRBJ2-1 | 16 | TRBV7-2 | CASSSRTSGTYNEQFF
TRBJ2-2 | 16 | TRBV4-1 | CASSQVGKGNTGELFF
TRBJ2-3 | 15 | TRBV29-1 | CSVETRRQNTDTQYF